The sequence of this T cell receptor beta chain was determined in a study of technical replicates of blood from a handful of donors. This CDR3 contains 15 residues. V shed 6 bases and J 0 bases; nucleotides not matched to a gene: 2. CDR1 and CDR2 (germline): KGHSH, LQKENI. Using immunoSEQ multiplex PCR, the repertoire was profiled, and TCRdb retains in-frame clones only, with some absent. The sample contains some 70,000 clones, around 97% of which appear only once. The V call is TRBV18, the J call TRBJ2-6; 7 bases match TRBD2. The sequenced sample consisted of T cells isolated from PBMCs. This TCR was sampled from a human donor in good health. CDR3 sequence: CASSAGVSGANVLTF. CDR3 coding DNA: TGTGCCAGCTCTGCGGGGGTCTCTGGGGCCAACGTCCTGACTTTC. The full variable domain, with the rest looked up from reference TRBV18 and TRBJ2-6, is NAGVMQNPRHLVRRRGQEARLRCSPMKGHSHVYWYRQLPEEGLKFMVYLQKENIIDESGMPKERFSAEFPKEGPSILRIQQVVRGDSAAYFCASSAGVSGANVLTFGAGSRLTVL.